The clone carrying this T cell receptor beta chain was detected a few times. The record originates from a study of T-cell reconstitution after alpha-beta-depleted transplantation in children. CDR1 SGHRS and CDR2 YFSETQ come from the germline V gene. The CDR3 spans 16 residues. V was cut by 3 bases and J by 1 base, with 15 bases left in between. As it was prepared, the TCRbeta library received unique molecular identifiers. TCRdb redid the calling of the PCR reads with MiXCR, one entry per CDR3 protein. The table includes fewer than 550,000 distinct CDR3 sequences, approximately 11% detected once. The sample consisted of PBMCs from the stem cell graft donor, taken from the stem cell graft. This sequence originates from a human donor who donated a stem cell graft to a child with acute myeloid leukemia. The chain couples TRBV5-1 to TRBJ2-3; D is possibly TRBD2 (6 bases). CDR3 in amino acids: CASSYTGTVGTDTQYF. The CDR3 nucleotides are TGCGCCAGCAGCTACACCGGGACTGTGGGCACAGATACGCAGTATTTT.